This TCR beta chain was documented in a study of T cell responses to AZD1222 COVID-19 vaccine. Study context: Second doses were pooled across both intervals (about 4 or about 12 weeks). Regarding the study as a whole: When two AZD1222 doses had been given, Spike-specific TCR breadth and depth rose. Vaccine-associated CD4 TCRs ranged over spike, dominating at 160-218 and 743-854. Possibly, clonal diversity was underestimated; donors were largely white British and included more females.

The CDR3 is made up of 11 amino acids. Per the germline V gene, CDR1 is DFQATT and CDR2 is SNEGSKA (reference sequence). Trimming removed 4 bases at V and 4 bases at J, with 7 bases between. Repertoires were generated with immunoSEQ multiplex PCR, while TCRdb's copy carries only in-frame clones and drops some. The repertoire holds about 150,000 clones, with approximately 90% as singletons. Comments on this clone: Its cognate antigen is unknown.

The chain joins TRBV20-1 to TRBJ1-2; D gene uncertain. Sample: peripheral blood, taken on day 0 of AZD1222 vaccination. This sequence originates from an adult in good health. This CDR3 is CSAMGIYGYTF. CDR3 DNA sequence: TGCAGTGCTATGGGGATCTATGGCTACACCTTC.